This is a list of T cell receptor beta chains from one sample in a study of OX40 agonist ivuxolimab in advanced cancers. Assay: immunoSEQ multiplex PCR; the TCRdb copy retains only in-frame clones and omits some. The sample consists of roughly 40,000 clones, approximately 80% of them appearing once. The specimen comprised CD4+ or CD8+ T cells sorted from blood, sampled in a trial of the OX40 agonist ivuxolimab. All receptors come from an adult with an advanced solid tumor such as melanoma, head and neck, liver or kidney cancer. Both conserved end residues are part of each CDR3. Fields, in order: J gene, D gene, V gene, clone size, CDR3 DNA, CDR3 protein. A D gene is named only where the DNA matches it firmly. Clone size appears in some rows only: once, few, many, or a class for an expanded clone.

J gene: TRBJ2-1; D gene: TRBD2; V gene: TRBV7-2; clone size: NA; CDR3 DNA: TGTGCCAGCAGCCCCGCGGGAGGCTCGGGAAATGAGCAGTTCTTC; CDR3 protein: CASSPAGGSGNEQFF
J gene: TRBJ2-7; D gene: NA; V gene: TRBV13; clone size: NA; CDR3 DNA: TGTGCCAGCAGCCCATTCTTCGGAGGCGGGGGCGAGGAGCAGTACTTC; CDR3 protein: CASSPFFGGGGEEQYF
J gene: TRBJ2-5; D gene: TRBD1; V gene: TRBV5-6; clone size: NA; CDR3 DNA: TGTGCCAGCAGTTTACAGGGGTTCCAAGAGACCCAGTACTTC; CDR3 protein: CASSLQGFQETQYF
J gene: TRBJ2-7; D gene: NA; V gene: TRBV4-3; clone size: NA; CDR3 DNA: TGCGCCAGCAGCCAAGTAGAGGGGACGAAGCAGTACTTC; CDR3 protein: CASSQVEGTKQYF
J gene: TRBJ2-6; D gene: NA; V gene: TRBV6-6; clone size: NA; CDR3 DNA: TGTGCCAGCAGTTACGTGGGGCCTGGGGCCAACGTCCTGACTTTC; CDR3 protein: CASSYVGPGANVLTF
J gene: TRBJ1-2; D gene: NA; V gene: TRBV6-1; clone size: NA; CDR3 DNA: TGTGCCAGCAGTAGGACGGAGCACCCCTATGGCTACACCTTC; CDR3 protein: CASSRTEHPYGYTF
J gene: TRBJ2-3; D gene: TRBD1; V gene: TRBV9; clone size: NA; CDR3 DNA: TGTGCCAGCAGCGTAGCGTCCAGGGGGCGGGTCAATACGCAGTATTTT; CDR3 protein: CASSVASRGRVNTQYF
J gene: TRBJ2-7; D gene: TRBD2; V gene: TRBV5-8; clone size: NA; CDR3 DNA: TGTGCCAGCACCCGGGGAGGGAGTTCCTACGAGCAGTACTTC; CDR3 protein: CASTRGGSSYEQYF
J gene: TRBJ1-2; D gene: TRBD1; V gene: TRBV6-5; clone size: NA; CDR3 DNA: TGTGCCAGCAGCCAGGACAGGGAGGGAGGCTACACCTTC; CDR3 protein: CASSQDREGGYTF
J gene: TRBJ2-5; D gene: NA; V gene: TRBV7-2; clone size: NA; CDR3 DNA: TGTGCCAGCAGCTTGTCAGCTTGGGAGACCCAGTACTTC; CDR3 protein: CASSLSAWETQYF
J gene: TRBJ1-1; D gene: NA; V gene: TRBV5-8; clone size: NA; CDR3 DNA: TGTGCCAGCAGCTTAATCCTCTCCAGACTGAACACTGAAGCTTTCTTT; CDR3 protein: CASSLILSRLNTEAFF
J gene: TRBJ1-5; D gene: NA; V gene: TRBV6-1; clone size: NA; CDR3 DNA: TGTGCCAGCAGTGAATTCCGGGGTGAACAGCCCCAGCATTTT; CDR3 protein: CASSEFRGEQPQHF
J gene: TRBJ1-2; D gene: NA; V gene: TRBV6-5; clone size: NA; CDR3 DNA: TGTGCCAGCAGTTTAAGACCTAACTATGGCTACACCTTC; CDR3 protein: CASSLRPNYGYTF
J gene: TRBJ2-3; D gene: NA; V gene: TRBV25-1; clone size: NA; CDR3 DNA: TGTGCCAGCAGTGAAGCAGGGGGGTCCGGAGATACGCAGTATTTT; CDR3 protein: CASSEAGGSGDTQYF
J gene: TRBJ2-1; D gene: NA; V gene: TRBV7-9; clone size: NA; CDR3 DNA: TGTGCCAGCATCCCGGGGGGCCCCTACAATGAGCAGTTCTTC; CDR3 protein: CASIPGGPYNEQFF
J gene: TRBJ1-2; D gene: TRBD1; V gene: TRBV5-6; clone size: NA; CDR3 DNA: TGTGCCAGCAGAACGCTAGGGACAGGGACTAACTATGGCTACACCTTC; CDR3 protein: CASRTLGTGTNYGYTF
J gene: TRBJ2-5; D gene: TRBD2; V gene: TRBV7-7; clone size: NA; CDR3 DNA: TGTGCTAGCGGGAGAGGGGGCGAGGAGACCCAGTACTTC; CDR3 protein: CASGRGGEETQYF
J gene: TRBJ2-5; D gene: NA; V gene: TRBV25-1; clone size: few; CDR3 DNA: TGTGCCAGCAGTGTTTCAGGTGCCCAGTACTTC; CDR3 protein: CASSVSGAQYF
J gene: TRBJ2-7; D gene: TRBD1; V gene: TRBV19; clone size: NA; CDR3 DNA: TGTGCCAGTAGTATTGAATGGGGACAGGGGGGCGAGCAGTACTTC; CDR3 protein: CASSIEWGQGGEQYF
J gene: TRBJ1-1; D gene: NA; V gene: TRBV7-9; clone size: NA; CDR3 DNA: TGTGCCAGCAGCGTTACTCTGGGAGGGGGAGACACTGAAGCTTTCTTT; CDR3 protein: CASSVTLGGGDTEAFF
J gene: TRBJ1-6; D gene: TRBD1; V gene: TRBV18; clone size: NA; CDR3 DNA: TGTGCCAGCTCATCTCGACAGGGAGTAAACTCACCCCTCCACTTT; CDR3 protein: CASSSRQGVNSPLHF
J gene: TRBJ1-1; D gene: NA; V gene: TRBV6-1; clone size: NA; CDR3 DNA: TGTGCCAGCAGATTTGATTTTGAAGCTTTCTTT; CDR3 protein: CASRFDFEAFF
J gene: TRBJ1-6; D gene: NA; V gene: TRBV25-1; clone size: NA; CDR3 DNA: TGTGCCAGCAGTGTAGTCTTAGGGCCCCTCCACTTT; CDR3 protein: CASSVVLGPLHF
J gene: TRBJ2-1; D gene: TRBD1; V gene: TRBV7-9; clone size: NA; CDR3 DNA: TGTGCCAGCAGCTTAGGGACAGGGAACGTTCGTAGAAAGTTCTTC; CDR3 protein: CASSLGTGNVRRKFF
J gene: TRBJ2-7; D gene: NA; V gene: TRBV2; clone size: NA; CDR3 DNA: TGTGCCAGCAGTGTCCTAACCTACGAGCAGTACTTC; CDR3 protein: CASSVLTYEQYF
J gene: TRBJ2-1; D gene: TRBD2; V gene: TRBV5-1; clone size: NA; CDR3 DNA: TGCGCCAGCAGCTTGGAAGGGACTAGTTACAATGAGCAGTTCTTC; CDR3 protein: CASSLEGTSYNEQFF
J gene: TRBJ2-1; D gene: NA; V gene: TRBV7-2; clone size: NA; CDR3 DNA: TGTGCCAGCAGCTTGACAGAGAGCTCCTACAATGAGCAGTTCTTC; CDR3 protein: CASSLTESSYNEQFF
J gene: TRBJ1-3; D gene: NA; V gene: TRBV18; clone size: few; CDR3 DNA: TGTGCCAGCTCACCCGGGACGGAGGGAAACACCATATATTTT; CDR3 protein: CASSPGTEGNTIYF
J gene: TRBJ1-1; D gene: NA; V gene: TRBV5-1; clone size: NA; CDR3 DNA: TGCGCCAGCCGGACAACGCCAAACACTGAAGCTTTCTTT; CDR3 protein: CASRTTPNTEAFF
J gene: TRBJ2-1; D gene: NA; V gene: TRBV11-2; clone size: NA; CDR3 DNA: TGTGCCAGCAGCTTAGCCGGGACATGGAACAATGAGCAGTTCTTC; CDR3 protein: CASSLAGTWNNEQFF
J gene: TRBJ2-1; D gene: TRBD2; V gene: TRBV4-1; clone size: NA; CDR3 DNA: TGCGCCAGCAGCCAAATAGCGGGGGGGCCAGTCAATGAGCAGTTCTTC; CDR3 protein: CASSQIAGGPVNEQFF
J gene: TRBJ2-1; D gene: NA; V gene: TRBV9; clone size: NA; CDR3 DNA: TGTGCCAGCAGCGTCAGTCTGGCGGGGATCAATGAGCAGTTCTTC; CDR3 protein: CASSVSLAGINEQFF
J gene: TRBJ2-3; D gene: TRBD2; V gene: TRBV11-3; clone size: once; CDR3 DNA: TGTGCCAGCAGCCCCGTGAGCGGGGGGGCCCATACGCAGTATTTT; CDR3 protein: CASSPVSGGAHTQYF
J gene: TRBJ1-1; D gene: NA; V gene: TRBV6-5; clone size: few; CDR3 DNA: TGTGCCAGCAGTTACTCGATACGCGTTGGGGCTTTCTTT; CDR3 protein: CASSYSIRVGAFF
J gene: TRBJ2-1; D gene: TRBD2; V gene: TRBV12-5; clone size: NA; CDR3 DNA: TGTGCTAGTGGTTCTGGACTAGCGGGGATCGGGAGTGAGCAGTTCTTC; CDR3 protein: CASGSGLAGIGSEQFF
J gene: TRBJ2-7; D gene: TRBD2; V gene: TRBV5-6; clone size: NA; CDR3 DNA: TGTGCCAGCAGCCCGGGACTAGCGGGATCCTACGAGCAGTACTTC; CDR3 protein: CASSPGLAGSYEQYF
J gene: TRBJ2-3; D gene: TRBD2; V gene: TRBV30; clone size: NA; CDR3 DNA: TGTGCCTGGAGTAAACCACAAAGCGGGGGCCTCACAGATACGCAGTATTTT; CDR3 protein: CAWSKPQSGGLTDTQYF
J gene: TRBJ2-7; D gene: TRBD2; V gene: TRBV6-1; clone size: NA; CDR3 DNA: TGTGCCAGCTCGATCGCGGGGGGGCGTTACGAGCAGTACTTC; CDR3 protein: CASSIAGGRYEQYF
J gene: TRBJ1-1; D gene: NA; V gene: TRBV27; clone size: NA; CDR3 DNA: TGTGCCAGCAGTCCAGGGAGGGCGGGAGAAGGCACTGAAGCTTTCTTT; CDR3 protein: CASSPGRAGEGTEAFF
J gene: TRBJ2-3; D gene: TRBD1; V gene: TRBV6-5; clone size: NA; CDR3 DNA: TGTGCCAGCACCGCTCAGGGGGCAGATACGCAGTATTTT; CDR3 protein: CASTAQGADTQYF
J gene: TRBJ2-7; D gene: NA; V gene: TRBV27; clone size: NA; CDR3 DNA: TGTGCCAGCAGTTTAGCGGGATTCCCCTACGAGCAGTACTTC; CDR3 protein: CASSLAGFPYEQYF
J gene: TRBJ1-2; D gene: NA; V gene: TRBV7-9; clone size: NA; CDR3 DNA: TGTGCCACAGTAGAGATTAGGGACGGCTACACCTTC; CDR3 protein: CATVEIRDGYTF
J gene: TRBJ2-1; D gene: TRBD2; V gene: TRBV5-1; clone size: NA; CDR3 DNA: TGCGCCAGCAGCTTGCCGGCGGGGGGGCCCAGCTCCTACAATGAGCAGTTCTTC; CDR3 protein: CASSLPAGGPSSYNEQFF
J gene: TRBJ2-3; D gene: NA; V gene: TRBV7-8; clone size: few; CDR3 DNA: TGTGCCAGCAGCCCCCCGGGCGTGGGGATGGCGCAGTATTTT; CDR3 protein: CASSPPGVGMAQYF